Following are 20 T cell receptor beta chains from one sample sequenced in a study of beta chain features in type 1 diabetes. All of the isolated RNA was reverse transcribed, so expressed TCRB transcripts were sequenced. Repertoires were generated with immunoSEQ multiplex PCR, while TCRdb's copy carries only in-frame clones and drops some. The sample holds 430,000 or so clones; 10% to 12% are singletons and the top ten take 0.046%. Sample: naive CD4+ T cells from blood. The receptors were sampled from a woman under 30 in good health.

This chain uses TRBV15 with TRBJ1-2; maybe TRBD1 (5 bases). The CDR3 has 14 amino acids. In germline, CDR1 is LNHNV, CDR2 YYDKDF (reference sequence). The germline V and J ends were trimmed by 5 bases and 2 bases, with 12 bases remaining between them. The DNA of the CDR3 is TGTGCCACCAGCGCGGGACGGGTCAACTATGGCTACACCTTC. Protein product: CATSAGRVNYGYTF.

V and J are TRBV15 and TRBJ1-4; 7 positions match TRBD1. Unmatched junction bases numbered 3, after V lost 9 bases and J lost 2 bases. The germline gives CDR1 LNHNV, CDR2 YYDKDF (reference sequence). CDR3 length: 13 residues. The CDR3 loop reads CATRGLTNEKLFF. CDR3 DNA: TGTGCCACGAGGGGGCTCACTAATGAAAAACTGTTTTTT. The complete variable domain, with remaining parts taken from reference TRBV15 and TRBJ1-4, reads DAMVIQNPRYQVTQFGKPVTLSCSQTLNHNVMYWYQQKSSQAPKLLFHYYDKDFNNEADTPDNFQSRRPNTSFCFLDIRSPGLGDTAMYLCATRGLTNEKLFFGSGTQLSVL.

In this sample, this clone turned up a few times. CDR3 DNA: TGTGCCAGCTCACCGCTGACAGGGGATCGGGAGACCCAGTACTTC. Translated, it gives CASSPLTGDRETQYF. This sequence joins TRBV18 and TRBJ2-5; TRBD1 matches 8 bases. Germline-derived CDR1 and CDR2 are KGHSH and LQKENI. This CDR3 comprises 15 residues. J gave up 5 bases and V 3 bases, and 8 bases lay outside the gene matches.

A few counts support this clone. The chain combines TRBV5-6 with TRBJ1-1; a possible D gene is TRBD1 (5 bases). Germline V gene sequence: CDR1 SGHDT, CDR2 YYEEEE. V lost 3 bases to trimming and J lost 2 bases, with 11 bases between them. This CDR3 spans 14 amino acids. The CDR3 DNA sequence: TGTGCCAGCAGCTCGCTGACAGTAAACACTGAAGCTTTCTTT. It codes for CASSSLTVNTEAFF.

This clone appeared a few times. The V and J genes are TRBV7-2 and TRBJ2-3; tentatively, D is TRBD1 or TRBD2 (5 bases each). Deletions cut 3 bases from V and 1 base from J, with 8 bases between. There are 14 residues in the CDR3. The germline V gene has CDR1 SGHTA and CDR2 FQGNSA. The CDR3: CASSFLGGTDTQYF. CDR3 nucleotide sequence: TGTGCCAGCAGCTTCCTGGGGGGCACAGATACGCAGTATTTT.

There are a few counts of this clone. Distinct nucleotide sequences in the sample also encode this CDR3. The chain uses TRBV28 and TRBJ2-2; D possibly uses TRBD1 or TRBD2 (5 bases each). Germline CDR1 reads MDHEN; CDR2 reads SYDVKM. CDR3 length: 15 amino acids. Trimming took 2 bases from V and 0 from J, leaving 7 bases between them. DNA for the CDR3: TGTGCCAGCAGTTTAGGGACCGCGAACACCGGGGAGCTGTTTTTT. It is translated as CASSLGTANTGELFF.

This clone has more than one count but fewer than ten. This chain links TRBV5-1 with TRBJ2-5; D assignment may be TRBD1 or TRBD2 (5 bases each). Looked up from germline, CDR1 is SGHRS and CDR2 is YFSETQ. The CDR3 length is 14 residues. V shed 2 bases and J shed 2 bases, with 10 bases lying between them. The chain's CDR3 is CASSFGASQETQYF. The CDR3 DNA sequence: TGCGCCAGCAGCTTCGGGGCCTCGCAAGAGACCCAGTACTTC.

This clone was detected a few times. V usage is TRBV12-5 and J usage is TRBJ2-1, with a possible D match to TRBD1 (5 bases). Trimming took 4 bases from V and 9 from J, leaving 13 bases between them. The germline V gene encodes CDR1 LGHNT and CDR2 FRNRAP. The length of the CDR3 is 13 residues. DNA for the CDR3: TGTGCTAGTGGTTCATGGTCAGGGTTTGAGCAGTTCTTC. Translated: CASGSWSGFEQFF.

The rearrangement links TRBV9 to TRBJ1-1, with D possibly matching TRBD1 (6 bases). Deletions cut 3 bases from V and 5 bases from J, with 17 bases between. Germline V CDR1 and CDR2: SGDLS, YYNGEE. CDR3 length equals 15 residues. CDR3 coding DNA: TGTGCCAGCAGCGCCCCCCGGGGGGCAGGGACTGAAGCTTTCTTT. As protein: CASSAPRGAGTEAFF.

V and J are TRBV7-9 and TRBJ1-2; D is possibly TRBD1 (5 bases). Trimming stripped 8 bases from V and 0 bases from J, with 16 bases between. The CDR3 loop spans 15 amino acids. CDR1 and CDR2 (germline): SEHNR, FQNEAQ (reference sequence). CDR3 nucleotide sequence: TGTGCCAGCGGAATGGGACCGGTCACTAACTATGGCTACACCTTC. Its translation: CASGMGPVTNYGYTF.

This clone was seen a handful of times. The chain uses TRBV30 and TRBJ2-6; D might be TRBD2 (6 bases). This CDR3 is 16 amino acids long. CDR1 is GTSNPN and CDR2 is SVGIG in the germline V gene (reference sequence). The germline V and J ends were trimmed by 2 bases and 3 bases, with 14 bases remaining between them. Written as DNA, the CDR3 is TGTGCCTGGAGTTCGGGACTGATCGGTGGGGCCAACGTCCTGACTTTC. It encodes CAWSSGLIGGANVLTF.

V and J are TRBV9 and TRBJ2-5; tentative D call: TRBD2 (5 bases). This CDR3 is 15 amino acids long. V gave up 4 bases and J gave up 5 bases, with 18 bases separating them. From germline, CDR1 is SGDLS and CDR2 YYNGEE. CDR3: CASSPETTRRETQYF. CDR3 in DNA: TGTGCCAGCAGCCCCGAGACAACTAGGAGGGAGACCCAGTACTTC.

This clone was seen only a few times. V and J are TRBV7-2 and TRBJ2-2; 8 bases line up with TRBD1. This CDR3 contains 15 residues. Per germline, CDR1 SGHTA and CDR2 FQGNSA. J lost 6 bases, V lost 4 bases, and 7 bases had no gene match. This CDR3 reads CASSSFSQGAGELFF. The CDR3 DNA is TGTGCCAGCAGCTCTTTTTCACAGGGGGCCGGGGAGCTGTTTTTT. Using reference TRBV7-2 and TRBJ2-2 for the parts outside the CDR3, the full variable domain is GAGVSQSPSNKVTEKGKDVELRCDPISGHTALYWYRQSLGQGLEFLIYFQGNSAPDKSGLPSDRFSAERTGGSVSTLTIQRTQQEDSAVYLCASSSFSQGAGELFFGEGSRLTVL.

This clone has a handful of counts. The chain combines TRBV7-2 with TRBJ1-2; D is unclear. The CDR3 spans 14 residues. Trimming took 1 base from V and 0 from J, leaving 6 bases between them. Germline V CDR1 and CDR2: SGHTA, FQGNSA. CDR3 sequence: CASSLGAANYGYTF. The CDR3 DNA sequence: TGTGCCAGCAGCTTAGGTGCAGCTAACTATGGCTACACCTTC.

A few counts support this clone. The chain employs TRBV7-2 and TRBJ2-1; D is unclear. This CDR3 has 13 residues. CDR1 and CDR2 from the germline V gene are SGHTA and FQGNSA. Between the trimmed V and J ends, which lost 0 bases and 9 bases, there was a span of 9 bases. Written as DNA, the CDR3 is TGTGCCAGCAGCTTAGCCCAGTTGGGTGAGCAGTTCTTC. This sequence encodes CASSLAQLGEQFF.

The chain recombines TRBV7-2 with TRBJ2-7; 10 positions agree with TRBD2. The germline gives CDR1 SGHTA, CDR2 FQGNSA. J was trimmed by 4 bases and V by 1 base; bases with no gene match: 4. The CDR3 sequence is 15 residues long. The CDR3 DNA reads TGTGCCAGCAGCTTAGTTACTAGCGGGAAATACGAGCAGTACTTC. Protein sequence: CASSLVTSGKYEQYF.

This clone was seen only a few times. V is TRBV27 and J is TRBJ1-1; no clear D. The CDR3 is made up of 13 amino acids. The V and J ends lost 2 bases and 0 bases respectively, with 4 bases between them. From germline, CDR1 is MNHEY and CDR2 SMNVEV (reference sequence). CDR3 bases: TGTGCCAGCAGTTTACGCCTGAACACTGAAGCTTTCTTT. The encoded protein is CASSLRLNTEAFF.

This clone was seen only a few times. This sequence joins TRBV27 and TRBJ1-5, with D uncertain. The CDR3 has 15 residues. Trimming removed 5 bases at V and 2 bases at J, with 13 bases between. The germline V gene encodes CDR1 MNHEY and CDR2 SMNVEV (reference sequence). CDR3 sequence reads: CASSVNGEGNQPQHF. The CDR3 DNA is TGTGCCAGCAGTGTCAACGGGGAGGGCAATCAGCCCCAGCATTTT.

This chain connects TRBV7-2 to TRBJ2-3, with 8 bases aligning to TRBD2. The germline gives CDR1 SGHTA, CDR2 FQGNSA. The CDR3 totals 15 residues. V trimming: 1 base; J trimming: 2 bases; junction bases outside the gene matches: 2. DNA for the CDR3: TGTGCCAGCAGCTTAGTGGGACTAGACACAGATACGCAGTATTTT. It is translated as CASSLVGLDTDTQYF.

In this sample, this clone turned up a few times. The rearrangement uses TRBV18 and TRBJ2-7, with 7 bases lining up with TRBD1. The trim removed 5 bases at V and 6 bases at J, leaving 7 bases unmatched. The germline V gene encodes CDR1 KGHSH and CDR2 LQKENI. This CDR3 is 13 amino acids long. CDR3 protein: CASSAQGNGEQYF. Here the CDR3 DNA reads TGTGCCAGCTCAGCACAGGGGAATGGCGAGCAGTACTTC.